Listed below are T cell receptor beta chains from one sample, sequenced in a study of CD8+CD57+ T cells in acquired aplastic anemia. TCRdb reprocessed the reads via MiXCR and lists one record per CDR3 protein. Here the sample spans some 170,000 distinct CDR3 sequences, about 70% being singletons. The material sequenced was sorted CD4+, CD8+, or CD8+CD57+ T cells (not recorded which) from PBMCs. The receptors shown here come from a human donor with aplastic anemia. The CDR3 runs from the conserved cysteine through the conserved F or W. The order of the fields is D gene, clone size, J gene, V gene, CDR3 DNA, CDR3 protein. D genes are given only for firm matches. Part of the rows lack a size; the others show once, few, many or a class for expanded clones.

D: -; size: -; J: TRBJ2-7; V: TRBV7-2; DNA: TGTGCCAGCAGCTTAGCGGGGAAGTACGAGCAGTACTTC; CDR3: CASSLAGKYEQYF
D: -; size: -; J: TRBJ1-2; V: TRBV24-1; DNA: TGTGCCACCAGTGATTTCCCCCTTACGTGGAGGAAGACCTATGGCTACACCTTC; CDR3: CATSDFPLTWRKTYGYTF
D: TRBD1; size: once; J: TRBJ2-7; V: TRBV15; DNA: TGTGCCACCAGCACCGACAGGGGGGTATACGAGCAGTACTTC; CDR3: CATSTDRGVYEQYF
D: TRBD1; size: -; J: TRBJ2-7; V: TRBV7-2; DNA: TGTGCCAGCAGATCCGGGACAGGGGAGGACGAGCAGTACTTC; CDR3: CASRSGTGEDEQYF
D: TRBD1; size: -; J: TRBJ2-1; V: TRBV6-4; DNA: TGTGCCAGCAGTGCCGGGACAGGGGGGCCCTACAATGAGCAGTTCTTC; CDR3: CASSAGTGGPYNEQFF
D: -; size: -; J: TRBJ2-7; V: TRBV7-2; DNA: TGTGCCAGCAGCCAACCCGGGACCGGAGGGGAGCAGTACTTC; CDR3: CASSQPGTGGEQYF
D: -; size: -; J: TRBJ2-7; V: TRBV7-9; DNA: TGTGCCAGCAGCGAAGGGGAGGGGGTACGGCGTTACGAGCAGTACTTC; CDR3: CASSEGEGVRRYEQYF
D: -; size: -; J: TRBJ2-1; V: TRBV5-8; DNA: TGTGCCAGCAGCGTCAGTCCGGGAGACAATGAGCAGTTCTTC; CDR3: CASSVSPGDNEQFF
D: -; size: once; J: TRBJ1-5; V: TRBV6-4; DNA: TGTGCCAGCAGCCAAGAAATTGGTCAGCCCCAGCATTTT; CDR3: CASSQEIGQPQHF
D: TRBD1; size: -; J: TRBJ2-3; V: TRBV2; DNA: TGTGCCAGCAGGTACAGGGGGGTCACAGATACGCAGTATTTT; CDR3: CASRYRGVTDTQYF
D: TRBD1; size: -; J: TRBJ1-1; V: TRBV9; DNA: TGTGCCAGCAGCCAACCTACAGGACAGGGAACTGAAGCTTTCTTT; CDR3: CASSQPTGQGTEAFF
D: -; size: few; J: TRBJ2-7; V: TRBV20-1; DNA: TGCAGTGCTAGCGTCGAGATCTCGGGCTACGAGCAGTACTTC; CDR3: CSASVEISGYEQYF
D: -; size: few; J: TRBJ2-5; V: TRBV20-1; DNA: TGCAGTGCTAGTACGCTTGCGGGGTCCATCGGGGGTACCCAGTACTTC; CDR3: CSASTLAGSIGGTQYF
D: -; size: -; J: TRBJ2-4; V: TRBV10-1; DNA: TGCGCCAGCAGTGAGTCGGGCAGTATAGCCAAAAACATTCAGTACTTC; CDR3: CASSESGSIAKNIQYF
D: -; size: -; J: TRBJ1-1; V: TRBV20-1; DNA: TGCAGTGCTAGAGCAACGGACACTGAAGCTTTCTTT; CDR3: CSARATDTEAFF
D: TRBD1; size: -; J: TRBJ2-7; V: TRBV2; DNA: TGTGCCAGCAGAGGGACAGGGATAACGTGGGAGCAGTACTTC; CDR3: CASRGTGITWEQYF
D: -; size: -; J: TRBJ2-1; V: TRBV24-1; DNA: TGTGCCACCGGAGCTTCGAGGGAGCAGTTCTTC; CDR3: CATGASREQFF
D: TRBD1; size: -; J: TRBJ1-1; V: TRBV12-3/TRBV12-4; DNA: TGTGCCAGCACGACAGGGGGCAACACTGAAGCTTTCTTT; CDR3: CASTTGGNTEAFF
D: -; size: -; J: TRBJ2-7; V: TRBV27; DNA: TGTGCCAGCAGTTCCTCCCCCTACGAGCAGTACTTC; CDR3: CASSSSPYEQYF
D: -; size: -; J: TRBJ2-5; V: TRBV20-1; DNA: TGCAGTGCTAGAGATCTCGCCAGCCCAAAAGAGACCCAGTACTTC; CDR3: CSARDLASPKETQYF
D: -; size: -; J: TRBJ2-1; V: TRBV10-3; DNA: TGTGCCATCAGTGAGTCAGGTCGGGGGAGCTCCTACAATGAGCAGTTCTTC; CDR3: CAISESGRGSSYNEQFF
D: -; size: few; J: TRBJ2-6; V: TRBV5-8; DNA: TGTGCCAGCAGCTTAGAAGGCCCCGGGGCCAACGTCCTGACTTTC; CDR3: CASSLEGPGANVLTF
D: -; size: -; J: TRBJ1-4; V: TRBV20-1; DNA: TGCAGCGCTGCAACTAATGAAAAACTGTTTTTT; CDR3: CSAATNEKLFF
D: -; size: -; J: TRBJ1-5; V: TRBV24-1; DNA: TGTGCCACCAGAAGGGACACCTATAGCAATCAGCCCCAGCATTTT; CDR3: CATRRDTYSNQPQHF
D: -; size: -; J: TRBJ1-2; V: TRBV7-3; DNA: TGTGCCAGCAGCTTATCCGGGTTTGGCTACACCTTC; CDR3: CASSLSGFGYTF
D: TRBD2; size: -; J: TRBJ2-1; V: TRBV5-1; DNA: TGCGCCAGCAGCTCTACTAGCGGGGGGGGCGTCGAGCAGCTCTTC; CDR3: CASSSTSGGGVEQLF
D: -; size: -; J: TRBJ2-7; V: TRBV7-8; DNA: TGTGCCAGCAGCTTATTAGGTGCCTACGAGCAGTACTTC; CDR3: CASSLLGAYEQYF
D: -; size: many; J: TRBJ1-6; V: TRBV3-1; DNA: TGTGCCAGCAGCCAAGACAGGGCACTCCTCCACTTT; CDR3: CASSQDRALLHF
D: -; size: many; J: TRBJ1-2; V: TRBV15; DNA: TGTGCCACCAGCAGCAGGACAGAGAACTATGGCTACACCTTC; CDR3: CATSSRTENYGYTF
D: TRBD2; size: once; J: TRBJ2-7; V: TRBV2; DNA: TGTGCCAGCAAAAGTGGGGTCTTTGGACTAGCGGGAGGGCCGGATGAGCAGTACTTC; CDR3: CASKSGVFGLAGGPDEQYF
D: -; size: -; J: TRBJ2-1; V: TRBV7-2; DNA: TGTGCCAGCAGACCCTCGGTAGGGACAGAGCAGTTCTTC; CDR3: CASRPSVGTEQFF
D: -; size: -; J: TRBJ2-7; V: TRBV20-1; DNA: TGCAGTGCTGGGGCTCAGGGACCGCTGGACGAGCAGTACTTC; CDR3: CSAGAQGPLDEQYF
D: TRBD2; size: few; J: TRBJ2-3; V: TRBV5-1; DNA: TGCGCCAGCAGCTTTGTAGCGGGTTCTAGCACAGATACGCAGTATTTT; CDR3: CASSFVAGSSTDTQYF
D: TRBD1; size: few; J: TRBJ2-5; V: TRBV28; DNA: TGTGCCAGCAGTTTATCCAGGGGGCAGAAAGAGACCCAGTACTTC; CDR3: CASSLSRGQKETQYF
D: TRBD2; size: few; J: TRBJ2-7; V: TRBV7-3; DNA: TGTGCCAGCAGTCCCTGGGGGTGGCGGGAGGGCCTCTACGAGCAGTACTTC; CDR3: CASSPWGWREGLYEQYF
D: -; size: -; J: TRBJ2-7; V: TRBV12-3/TRBV12-4; DNA: TGTGCCAGCAGTGAGACGGGGGGCGTTTCCTACGAGCAGTACTTC; CDR3: CASSETGGVSYEQYF
D: -; size: -; J: TRBJ2-5; V: TRBV20-1; DNA: TGCAGTGCTAGACCGACAGAGGAGACCCAGTACTTC; CDR3: CSARPTEETQYF
D: -; size: -; J: TRBJ1-2; V: TRBV29-1; DNA: TGCAGCGTTGAAGGGGGAGGGCAGGGAGACTATGGCTACACCTTC; CDR3: CSVEGGGQGDYGYTF
D: -; size: -; J: TRBJ1-1; V: TRBV7-9; DNA: TGTGCCAGCAGCCCCCAGACAGCCTTGAACACTGAAGCTTTCTTT; CDR3: CASSPQTALNTEAFF
D: -; size: -; J: TRBJ1-1; V: TRBV20-1; DNA: TGCAGTGCAACGACAGCTCTGAACACTGAAGCTTTCTTT; CDR3: CSATTALNTEAFF
D: -; size: -; J: TRBJ2-3; V: TRBV2; DNA: TGTGCCAGCAGGGTGGAAGGCACAGATACGCAGTATTTT; CDR3: CASRVEGTDTQYF
D: TRBD1; size: once; J: TRBJ2-5; V: TRBV2; DNA: TGTGCCAGCAGTCAAGAAGGGACAGGGGGCATGGAGACCCAGTACTTC; CDR3: CASSQEGTGGMETQYF
D: TRBD2; size: few; J: TRBJ2-1; V: TRBV20-1; DNA: TGCAGTGCTAGTATAGCGGGGGCCTACAATGAGCAGTTCTTC; CDR3: CSASIAGAYNEQFF
D: -; size: -; J: TRBJ1-6; V: TRBV4-2; DNA: TGTGCCAGCAGCCTTCGACTACAGGAGAAAGTTAATTCACCCCTCCACTTT; CDR3: CASSLRLQEKVNSPLHF
D: TRBD1; size: few; J: TRBJ2-7; V: TRBV5-1; DNA: TGCGCCAGCAGCTGGAGAGGGACAGGGGTTAGAGGCGAGCAGTACTTC; CDR3: CASSWRGTGVRGEQYF
D: -; size: few; J: TRBJ1-5; V: TRBV19; DNA: TGTGCCAGTAGTATTGGGATCGATCAGCCCCAGCATTTT; CDR3: CASSIGIDQPQHF
D: -; size: -; J: TRBJ2-1; V: TRBV7-9; DNA: TGTGCCAGCAGCATGCCAGGGGAAGCCTACAATGAGCAGTTCTTC; CDR3: CASSMPGEAYNEQFF
D: TRBD1; size: -; J: TRBJ1-1; V: TRBV15; DNA: TGTGCCACCAGCAGAGGAAGGACAGGGGGCCCTGAAGCTTTCTTT; CDR3: CATSRGRTGGPEAFF
D: -; size: -; J: TRBJ1-1; V: TRBV20-1; DNA: TGCAGTGCTAGTCCCCTAAGCACTGAAGCTTTCTTT; CDR3: CSASPLSTEAFF
D: TRBD1; size: -; J: TRBJ1-4; V: TRBV25-1; DNA: TGTGCCAGCAGTGATGACAGGGTATCAGCAACTAATGAAAAACTGTTTTTT; CDR3: CASSDDRVSATNEKLFF
D: TRBD1; size: few; J: TRBJ2-1; V: TRBV7-8; DNA: TGTGCCAGCAGCCCGACAGGGCATGAGCAGTTCTTC; CDR3: CASSPTGHEQFF
D: -; size: -; J: TRBJ2-1; V: TRBV20-1; DNA: TGCAGTGCTAGAGCTAACTTTCTTACGGGAAACAATGAGCAGTTCTTC; CDR3: CSARANFLTGNNEQFF
D: -; size: -; J: TRBJ1-2; V: TRBV24-1; DNA: TGTGCCATTCGTGGAGGAACAGGGTCGATAGACTATGGCTACACCTTC; CDR3: CAIRGGTGSIDYGYTF
D: TRBD2; size: -; J: TRBJ2-1; V: TRBV24-1; DNA: TGTGCCACCAGTGACGGGACTAGCGGTCCTGTGCATCATGAGCAGTTCTTC; CDR3: CATSDGTSGPVHHEQFF
D: -; size: few; J: TRBJ1-1; V: TRBV10-3; DNA: TGTGCCATCAGTGAGATGGGGCCGCCTACAACTGAAGCTTTCTTT; CDR3: CAISEMGPPTTEAFF